This T cell receptor (beta chain) was sequenced in a study of regulatory T cells in long-lasting Graves disease. Study details: A definition of persistent Graves' disease required over 5 years of antithyroid drugs plus positive TSH receptor antibodies.

Time point in this sample: persistent/refractory GD, antithyroid drugs over 5 years with positive TRAb. Isolated PBMC RNA provided the starting material for the TCR library. Graves' disease diagnosis relied on American Thyroid Association guidelines. Building of the TCR beta libraries involved iRepertoire HTBI primers and Arm-PCR of CDR3 regions. TCRdb recomputed calls from the multiplex PCR reads with MiXCR, one row per CDR3 protein. Altogether 500,000 to 700,000 distinct CDR3 sequences are present, about 32% being singletons, with the ten largest covering around 42%. Sequences were derived from peripheral blood mononuclear cells (PBMCs), sampled when the disease was refractory, from a patient treated with antithyroid drugs. The receptor was derived from a female donor with Graves disease.

The DNA for the CDR3 is TGCGCCAGCAGCCTATCCGGGCCTTACACTGAAGCTTTCTTT. It encodes CASSLSGPYTEAFF. The rearrangement joins TRBV5-1 to TRBJ1-1; D is unclear. V was shortened by 4 bases and J by 3 bases, with 13 bases between the two germline ends. Germline V gene sequence: CDR1 SGHRS, CDR2 YFSETQ. The CDR3 length is 14 residues.